A single sample gave rise to the 4 T cell receptor beta chains below, sequenced in a study of T-cell reconstitution after alpha-beta-depleted transplantation in children. Construction of the TCRbeta library involved unique molecular identifiers. MiXCR was run by TCRdb on the PCR reads, yielding one entry per CDR3 protein. The table has roughly 490,000 distinct CDR3 sequences, around 10% seen once. The sequences come from PBMCs, mostly from graft donor cells, collected 180 days after TCRalphabeta/CD19-depleted stem cell transplant. These receptor sequences come from a female patient between 2 and 15 years old who had a stem cell transplant for aplastic anemia, so the T cells may come from the graft donor.

V gene TRBV29-1 combines with J gene TRBJ1-1; D uncertain. This CDR3 comprises 17 residues. The germline gives CDR1 SQVTM, CDR2 ANQGSEA. V was cut by 8 bases and J by 0 bases, with 25 bases left in between. The CDR3 region has the DNA TGCAGCTCCCCATTCCCGTATTTTATTCCCCTGAACACTGAAGCTTTCTTT. Translated: CSSPFPYFIPLNTEAFF.

This rearrangement joins TRBV24-1 to TRBJ2-1; 8 bases agree with TRBD2. Germline V gene sequence: CDR1 KGHDR, CDR2 SFDVKD. Trimming cost V 3 bases and J 3 bases; bases outside gene matches: 9. The CDR3 is 17 residues long. The CDR3 region has the DNA TGTGCCACCAGTGATACAAAGCGGGAGTCCTTCTACAATGAGCAGTTCTTC. Amino acids: CATSDTKRESFYNEQFF.

This clonotype turned up a few times. CDR3 sequence: CASRYTGGGGYTF. DNA for the CDR3: TGTGCCAGCAGATATACAGGGGGGGGTGGCTACACCTTC. This sequence joins TRBV9 and TRBJ1-2; 8 nucleotides line up with TRBD1. Germline lookup yields CDR1 SGDLS and CDR2 YYNGEE. V shed 5 bases and J 7 bases; nucleotides not matched to a gene: 7. The CDR3 extends over 13 amino acids.

The chain recombines TRBV28 with TRBJ2-1, with 10 positions matching TRBD2. The J segment lost 9 bases and the V segment lost 2 bases, leaving 13 bases of the junction unmatched. The CDR3 extends over 17 amino acids. The germline V gene encodes CDR1 MDHEN and CDR2 SYDVKM. The CDR3 DNA follows: TGTGCCAGCAGTTTAGCCAGCGGGGGGGCCTTTGTGTCTGAGCAGTTCTTC. Translated: CASSLASGGAFVSEQFF.